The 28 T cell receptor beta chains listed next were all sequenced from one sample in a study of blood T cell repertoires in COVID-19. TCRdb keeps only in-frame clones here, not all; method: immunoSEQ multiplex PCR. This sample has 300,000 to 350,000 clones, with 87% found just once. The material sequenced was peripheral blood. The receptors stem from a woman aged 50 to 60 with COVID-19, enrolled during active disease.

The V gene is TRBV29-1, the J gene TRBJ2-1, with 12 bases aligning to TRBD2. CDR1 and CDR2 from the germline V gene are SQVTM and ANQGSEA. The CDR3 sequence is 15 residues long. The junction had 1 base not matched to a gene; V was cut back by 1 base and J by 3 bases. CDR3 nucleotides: TGCAGCGTTGAAGCGGGACTAGCGGGCTACAATGAGCAGTTCTTC. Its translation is CSVEAGLAGYNEQFF.

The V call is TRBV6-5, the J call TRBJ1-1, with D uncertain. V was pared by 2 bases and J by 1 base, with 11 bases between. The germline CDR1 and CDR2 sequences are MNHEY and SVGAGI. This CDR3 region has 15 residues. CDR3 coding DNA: TGTGCCAGCAGTTACATTCTGACACGGAACACTGAAGCTTTCTTT. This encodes CASSYILTRNTEAFF.

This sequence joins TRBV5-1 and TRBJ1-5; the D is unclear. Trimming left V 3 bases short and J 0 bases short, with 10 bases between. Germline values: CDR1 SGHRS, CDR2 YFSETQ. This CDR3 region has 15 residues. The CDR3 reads CASSSEGSSNQPQHF. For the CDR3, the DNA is TGCGCCAGCAGCTCAGAGGGTTCTAGCAATCAGCCCCAGCATTTT.

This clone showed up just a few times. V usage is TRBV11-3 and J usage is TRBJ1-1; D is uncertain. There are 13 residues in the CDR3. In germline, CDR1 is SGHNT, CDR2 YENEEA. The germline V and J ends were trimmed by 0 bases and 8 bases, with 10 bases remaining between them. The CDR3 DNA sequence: TGTGCCAGCAGCTTAGATCAGAGGCAGGAAGCTTTCTTT. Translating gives CASSLDQRQEAFF.

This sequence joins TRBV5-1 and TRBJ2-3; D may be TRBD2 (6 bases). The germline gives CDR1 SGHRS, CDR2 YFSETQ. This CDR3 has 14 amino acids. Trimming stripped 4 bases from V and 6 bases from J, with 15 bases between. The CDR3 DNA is TGCGCCAGCAGCCTCGAAGGAGGGAAGGATACGCAGTATTTT. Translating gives CASSLEGGKDTQYF.

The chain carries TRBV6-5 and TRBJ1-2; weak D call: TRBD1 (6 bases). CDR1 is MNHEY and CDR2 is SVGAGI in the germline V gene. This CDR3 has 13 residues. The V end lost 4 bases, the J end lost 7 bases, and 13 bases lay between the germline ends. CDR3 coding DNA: TGTGCCAGCAGTTTATTCAGGGGATCTGGCTACACCTTC. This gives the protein CASSLFRGSGYTF.

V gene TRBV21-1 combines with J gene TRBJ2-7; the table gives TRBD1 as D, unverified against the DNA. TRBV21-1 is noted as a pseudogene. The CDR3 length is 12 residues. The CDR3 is CASSSQGYEQYF. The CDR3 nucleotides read TGTGCCAGCAGCAGCCAGGGCTACGAGCAGTACTTC.

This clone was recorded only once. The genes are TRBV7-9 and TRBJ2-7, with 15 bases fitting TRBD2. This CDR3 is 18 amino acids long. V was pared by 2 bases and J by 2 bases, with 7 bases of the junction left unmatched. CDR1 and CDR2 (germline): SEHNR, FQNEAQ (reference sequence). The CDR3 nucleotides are TGTGCCAGCAGCTTACCAGGGACTAGCGGGAGGCCGACCTACGAGCAGTACTTC. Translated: CASSLPGTSGRPTYEQYF.

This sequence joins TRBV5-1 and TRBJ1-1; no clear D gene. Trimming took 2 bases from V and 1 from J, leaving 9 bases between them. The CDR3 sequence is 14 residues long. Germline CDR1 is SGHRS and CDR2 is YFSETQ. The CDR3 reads CASSFTSRNTEAFF. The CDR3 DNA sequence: TGCGCCAGCAGCTTTACATCCCGGAACACTGAAGCTTTCTTT.

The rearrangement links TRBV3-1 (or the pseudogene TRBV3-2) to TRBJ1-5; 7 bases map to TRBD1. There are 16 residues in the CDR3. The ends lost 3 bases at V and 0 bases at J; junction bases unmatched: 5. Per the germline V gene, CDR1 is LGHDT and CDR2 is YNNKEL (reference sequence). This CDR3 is CASSHGGGYSNQPQHF. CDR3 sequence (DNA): TGTGCCAGCAGCCATGGAGGGGGCTATAGCAATCAGCCCCAGCATTTT.

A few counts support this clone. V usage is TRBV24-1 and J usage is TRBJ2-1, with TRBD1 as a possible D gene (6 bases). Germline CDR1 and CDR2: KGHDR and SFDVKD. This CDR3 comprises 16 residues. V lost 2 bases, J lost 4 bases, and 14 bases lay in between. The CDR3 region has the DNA TGTGCCACCAGTGATTCAGCAGGGGTGCAATACAATGAGCAGTTCTTC. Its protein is CATSDSAGVQYNEQFF.

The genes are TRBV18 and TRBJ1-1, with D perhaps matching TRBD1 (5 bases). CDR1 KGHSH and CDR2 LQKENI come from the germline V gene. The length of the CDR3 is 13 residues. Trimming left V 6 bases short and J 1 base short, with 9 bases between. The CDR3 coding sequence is TGTGCCAGCTCGTCACAGGAGAACACTGAAGCTTTCTTT. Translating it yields CASSSQENTEAFF. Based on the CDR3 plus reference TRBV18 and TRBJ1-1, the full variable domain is NAGVMQNPRHLVRRRGQEARLRCSPMKGHSHVYWYRQLPEEGLKFMVYLQKENIIDESGMPKERFSAEFPKEGPSILRIQQVVRGDSAAYFCASSSQENTEAFFGQGTRLTVV.

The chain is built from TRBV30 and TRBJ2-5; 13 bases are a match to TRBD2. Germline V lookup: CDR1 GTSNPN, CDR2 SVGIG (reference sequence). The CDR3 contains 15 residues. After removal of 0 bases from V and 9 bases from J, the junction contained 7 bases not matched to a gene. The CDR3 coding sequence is TGTGCCTGGAGTGTACTGGGGACTAGCGGGAAGGCCCAGTACTTC. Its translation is CAWSVLGTSGKAQYF.

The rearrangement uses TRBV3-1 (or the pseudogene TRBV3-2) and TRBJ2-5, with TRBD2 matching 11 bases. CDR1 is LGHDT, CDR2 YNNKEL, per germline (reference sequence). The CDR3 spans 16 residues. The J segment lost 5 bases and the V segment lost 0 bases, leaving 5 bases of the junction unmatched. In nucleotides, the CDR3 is TGTGCCAGCAGCCAAGATACTAGCGGGAGATGGGAGACCCAGTACTTC. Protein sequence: CASSQDTSGRWETQYF.

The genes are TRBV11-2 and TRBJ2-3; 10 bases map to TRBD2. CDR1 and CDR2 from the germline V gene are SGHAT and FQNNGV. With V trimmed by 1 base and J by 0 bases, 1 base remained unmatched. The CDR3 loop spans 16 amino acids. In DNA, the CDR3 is TGTGCCAGCAGCTTAGTTAGCGGGGGGAGCACAGATACGCAGTATTTT. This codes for CASSLVSGGSTDTQYF. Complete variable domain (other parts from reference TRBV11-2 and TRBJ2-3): EAGVAQSPRYKIIEKRQSVAFWCNPISGHATLYWYQQILGQGPKLLIQFQNNGVVDDSQLPKDRFSAERLKGVDSTLKIQPAKLEDSAVYLCASSLVSGGSTDTQYFGPGTRLTVL.

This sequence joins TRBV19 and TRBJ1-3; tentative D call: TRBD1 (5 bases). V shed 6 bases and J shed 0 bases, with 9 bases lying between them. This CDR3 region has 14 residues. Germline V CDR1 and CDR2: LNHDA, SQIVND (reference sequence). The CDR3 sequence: CASSVQASGNTIYF. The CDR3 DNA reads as TGTGCCAGTAGCGTACAGGCCTCTGGAAACACCATATATTTT.

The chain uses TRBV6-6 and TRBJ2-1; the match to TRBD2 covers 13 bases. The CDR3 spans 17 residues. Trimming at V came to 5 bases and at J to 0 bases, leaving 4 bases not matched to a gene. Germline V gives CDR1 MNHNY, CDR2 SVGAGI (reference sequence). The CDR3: CASSQWTSGSSYNEQFF. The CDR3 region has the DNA TGTGCCAGCAGTCAGTGGACTAGCGGGAGCTCCTACAATGAGCAGTTCTTC.

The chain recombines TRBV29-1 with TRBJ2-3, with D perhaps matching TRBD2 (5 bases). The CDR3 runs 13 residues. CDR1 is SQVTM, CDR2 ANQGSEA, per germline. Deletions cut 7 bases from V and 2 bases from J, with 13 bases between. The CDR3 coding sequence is TGCAGCGCCCGTACGGGATTCACAGATACGCAGTATTTT. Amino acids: CSARTGFTDTQYF.

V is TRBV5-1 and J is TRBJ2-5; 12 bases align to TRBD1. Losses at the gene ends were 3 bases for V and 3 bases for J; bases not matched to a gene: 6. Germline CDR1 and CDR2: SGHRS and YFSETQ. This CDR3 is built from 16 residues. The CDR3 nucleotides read TGCGCCAGCAGCTCCGGGACAGGGGGCGCGAAAGAGACCCAGTACTTC. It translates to CASSSGTGGAKETQYF.

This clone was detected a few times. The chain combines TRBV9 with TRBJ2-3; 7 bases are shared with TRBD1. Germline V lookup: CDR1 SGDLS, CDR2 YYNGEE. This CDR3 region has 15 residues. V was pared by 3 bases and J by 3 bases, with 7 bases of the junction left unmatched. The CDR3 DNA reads TGTGCCAGCAGCGAGGGGGCAGTTGGAACAGATACGCAGTATTTT. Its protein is CASSEGAVGTDTQYF.

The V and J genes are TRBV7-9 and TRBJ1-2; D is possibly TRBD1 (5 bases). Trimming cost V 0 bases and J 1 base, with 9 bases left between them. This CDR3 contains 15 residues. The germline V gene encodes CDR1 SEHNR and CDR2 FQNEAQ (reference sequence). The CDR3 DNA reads TGTGCCAGCAGCTTAGCTCCGACAGTTAACTATGGCTACACCTTC. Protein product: CASSLAPTVNYGYTF.

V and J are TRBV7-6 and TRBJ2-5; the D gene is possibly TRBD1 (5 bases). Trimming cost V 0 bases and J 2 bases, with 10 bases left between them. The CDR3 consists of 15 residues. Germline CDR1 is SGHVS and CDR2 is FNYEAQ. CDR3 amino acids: CASSLAGQTQETQYF. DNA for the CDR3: TGTGCCAGCAGCTTAGCGGGGCAGACGCAAGAGACCCAGTACTTC.

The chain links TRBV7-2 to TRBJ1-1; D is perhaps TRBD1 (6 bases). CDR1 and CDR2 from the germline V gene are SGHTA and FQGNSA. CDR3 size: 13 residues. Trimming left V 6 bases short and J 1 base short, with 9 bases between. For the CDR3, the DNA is TGTGCCAGCAGGAAAGGGGGGAACACTGAAGCTTTCTTT. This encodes CASRKGGNTEAFF.

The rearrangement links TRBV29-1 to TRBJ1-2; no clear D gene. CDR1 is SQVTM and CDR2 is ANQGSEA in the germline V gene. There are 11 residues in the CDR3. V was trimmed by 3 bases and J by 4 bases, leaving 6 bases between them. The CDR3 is CSVDRGYGYTF. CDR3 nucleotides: TGCAGCGTTGATAGAGGCTATGGCTACACCTTC.

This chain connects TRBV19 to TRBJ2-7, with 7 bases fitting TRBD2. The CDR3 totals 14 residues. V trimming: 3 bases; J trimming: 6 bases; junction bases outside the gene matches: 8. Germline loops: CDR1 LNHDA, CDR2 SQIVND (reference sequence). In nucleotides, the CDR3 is TGTGCCAGTAGTATGATATCCGGGGAGGGCGAGCAGTACTTC. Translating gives CASSMISGEGEQYF. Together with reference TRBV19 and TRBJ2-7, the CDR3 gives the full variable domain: DGGITQSPKYLFRKEGQNVTLSCEQNLNHDAMYWYRQDPGQGLRLIYYSQIVNDFQKGDIAEGYSVSREKKESFPLTVTSAQKNPTAFYLCASSMISGEGEQYFGPGTRLTVT.

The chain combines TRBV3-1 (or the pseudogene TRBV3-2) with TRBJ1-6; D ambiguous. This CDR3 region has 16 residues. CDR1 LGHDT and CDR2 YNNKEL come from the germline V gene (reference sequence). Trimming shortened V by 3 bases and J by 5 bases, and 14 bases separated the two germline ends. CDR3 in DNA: TGTGCCAGCAGCCAGTCCGCGCCGGGAAATAATTCACCCCTCCACTTT. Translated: CASSQSAPGNNSPLHF.

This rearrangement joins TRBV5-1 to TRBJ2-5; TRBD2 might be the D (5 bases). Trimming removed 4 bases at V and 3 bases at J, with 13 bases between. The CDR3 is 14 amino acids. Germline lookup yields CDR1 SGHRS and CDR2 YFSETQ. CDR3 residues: CASSTTPEEETQYF. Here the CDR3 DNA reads TGCGCCAGCAGCACGACACCGGAGGAAGAGACCCAGTACTTC.

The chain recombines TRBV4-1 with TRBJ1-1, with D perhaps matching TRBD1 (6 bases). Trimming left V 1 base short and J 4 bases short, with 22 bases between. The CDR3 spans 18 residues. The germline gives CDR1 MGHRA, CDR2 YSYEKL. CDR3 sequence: CASSQVLQGIGSVTEAFF. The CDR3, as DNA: TGCGCCAGCAGCCAAGTTCTTCAGGGGATCGGGTCGGTCACTGAAGCTTTCTTT.